This T cell receptor beta chain was identified during a study of Ad26.COV2.S vaccination and SARS-CoV-2 variants. Study-wide context: Ad26.COV2.S, an intramuscular injection, was given once or twice 56 days apart.

Measured with immunoSEQ multiplex PCR; TCRdb has only the in-frame clones, and not every one. The top ten hold 3% to 4% of the sample, which has about 350,000 clones, 70% to 90% seen once. Treatment reported: some 19 received Ad26.COV2.S at low or high dose, single or two shots; 5 received placebo; per-sample allocation not given. It was on day 63 after the first vaccine or placebo injection that samples were taken. The sample came from a Boston adult aged 18-55 years. For this clone: The antigen is unknown.

Study-level results: Once vaccination had occurred, spike-specific CD8+ and CD4+ T cell responses reportedly showed substantial breadth.

Trimming pared 4 bases from V and 1 base from J, leaving 11 bases between. CDR3 size: 14 residues. CDR1 SGHTA and CDR2 FQGNSA come from the germline V gene. This sample comprised peripheral blood, obtained in a trial of Ad26.COV2.S vaccine versus placebo. The receptor's source is a person between 18 and 65 years old who received the Ad26.COV2.S COVID-19 vaccine or a placebo. This rearrangement joins TRBV7-2 to TRBJ2-7, with D possibly TRBD1 on 6 matching bases. CDR3 residues: CASSSNRASYEQYF. DNA for the CDR3: TGTGCCAGCAGCTCCAACAGGGCATCCTACGAGCAGTACTTC.